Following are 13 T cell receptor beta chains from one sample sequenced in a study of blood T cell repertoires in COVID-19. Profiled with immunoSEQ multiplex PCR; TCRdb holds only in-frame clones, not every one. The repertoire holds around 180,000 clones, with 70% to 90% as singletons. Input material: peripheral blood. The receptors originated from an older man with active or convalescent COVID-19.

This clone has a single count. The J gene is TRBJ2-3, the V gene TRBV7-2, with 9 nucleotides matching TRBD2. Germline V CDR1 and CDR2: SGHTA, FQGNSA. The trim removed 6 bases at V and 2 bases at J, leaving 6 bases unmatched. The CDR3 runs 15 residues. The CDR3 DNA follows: TGTGCCAGCAGTGCCCCTAGCGGGAACACAGATACGCAGTATTTT. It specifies CASSAPSGNTDTQYF.

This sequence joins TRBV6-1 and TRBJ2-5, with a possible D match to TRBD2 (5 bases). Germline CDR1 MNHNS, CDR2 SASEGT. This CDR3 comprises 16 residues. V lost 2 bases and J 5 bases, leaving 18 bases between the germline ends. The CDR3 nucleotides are TGTGCCAGCAGTGAACTCCCCTTAGGGAGTTCCGAGACCCAGTACTTC. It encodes CASSELPLGSSETQYF.

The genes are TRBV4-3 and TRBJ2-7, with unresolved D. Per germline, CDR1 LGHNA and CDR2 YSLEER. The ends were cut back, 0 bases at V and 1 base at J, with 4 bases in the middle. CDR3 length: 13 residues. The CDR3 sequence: CASSQDRSYEQYF. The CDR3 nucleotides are TGCGCCAGCAGCCAAGATAGATCCTACGAGCAGTACTTC.

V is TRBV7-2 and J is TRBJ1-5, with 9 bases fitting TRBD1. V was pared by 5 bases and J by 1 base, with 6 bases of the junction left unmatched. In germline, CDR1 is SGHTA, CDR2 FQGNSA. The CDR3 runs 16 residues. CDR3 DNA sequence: TGTGCCAGCAGCGCCGGGACAGGGATCAGCAATCAGCCCCAGCATTTT. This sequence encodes CASSAGTGISNQPQHF.

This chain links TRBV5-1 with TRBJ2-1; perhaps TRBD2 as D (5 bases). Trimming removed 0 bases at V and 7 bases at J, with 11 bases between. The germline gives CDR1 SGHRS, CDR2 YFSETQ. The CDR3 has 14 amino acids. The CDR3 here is CASSLAGVSNEQFF. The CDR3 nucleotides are TGCGCCAGCAGCTTGGCCGGGGTTAGTAATGAGCAGTTCTTC.

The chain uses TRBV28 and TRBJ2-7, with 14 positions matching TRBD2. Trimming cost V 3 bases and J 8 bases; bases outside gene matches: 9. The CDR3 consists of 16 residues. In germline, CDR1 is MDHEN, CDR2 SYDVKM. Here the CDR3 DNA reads TGTGCCAGCAGTTTGGGACTAGCGGGAGTCGAAGCGAAGCAGTACTTC. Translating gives CASSLGLAGVEAKQYF.

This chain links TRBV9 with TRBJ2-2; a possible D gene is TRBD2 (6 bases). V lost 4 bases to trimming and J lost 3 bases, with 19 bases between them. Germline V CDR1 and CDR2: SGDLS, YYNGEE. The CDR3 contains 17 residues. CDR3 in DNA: TGTGCCAGCAGCTCACCACCCGGGACTTGGGACACCGGGGAGCTGTTTTTT. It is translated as CASSSPPGTWDTGELFF.

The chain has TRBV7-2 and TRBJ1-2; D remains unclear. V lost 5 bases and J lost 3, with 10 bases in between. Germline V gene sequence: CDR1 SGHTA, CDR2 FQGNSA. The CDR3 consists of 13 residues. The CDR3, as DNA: TGTGCCAGCAGCGACTCTAACTACTATGGCTACACCTTC. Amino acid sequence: CASSDSNYYGYTF.

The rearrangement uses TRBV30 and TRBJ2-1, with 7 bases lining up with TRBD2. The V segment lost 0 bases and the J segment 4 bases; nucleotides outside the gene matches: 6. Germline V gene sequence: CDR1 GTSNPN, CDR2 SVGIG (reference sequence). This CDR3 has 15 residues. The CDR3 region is CAWSVLGEGYNEQFF. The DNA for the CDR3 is TGTGCCTGGAGTGTACTGGGGGAGGGGTACAATGAGCAGTTCTTC.

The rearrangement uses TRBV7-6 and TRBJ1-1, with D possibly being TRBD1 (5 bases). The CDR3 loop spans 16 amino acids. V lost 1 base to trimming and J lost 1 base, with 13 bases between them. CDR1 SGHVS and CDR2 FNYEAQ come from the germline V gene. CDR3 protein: CASSLVPPTANTEAFF. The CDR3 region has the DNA TGTGCCAGCAGCTTAGTTCCTCCGACAGCGAACACTGAAGCTTTCTTT.

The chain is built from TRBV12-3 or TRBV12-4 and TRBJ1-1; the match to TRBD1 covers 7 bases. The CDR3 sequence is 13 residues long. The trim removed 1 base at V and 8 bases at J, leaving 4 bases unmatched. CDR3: CASSLGRGKEAFF. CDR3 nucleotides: TGTGCCAGCAGTTTAGGCAGGGGGAAAGAAGCTTTCTTT.

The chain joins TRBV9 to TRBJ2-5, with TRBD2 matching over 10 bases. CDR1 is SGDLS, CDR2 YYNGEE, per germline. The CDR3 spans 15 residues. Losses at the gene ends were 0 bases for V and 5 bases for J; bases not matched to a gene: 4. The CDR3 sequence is CASSVEVSGGETQYF. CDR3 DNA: TGTGCCAGCAGCGTAGAGGTTAGCGGGGGGGAGACCCAGTACTTC.

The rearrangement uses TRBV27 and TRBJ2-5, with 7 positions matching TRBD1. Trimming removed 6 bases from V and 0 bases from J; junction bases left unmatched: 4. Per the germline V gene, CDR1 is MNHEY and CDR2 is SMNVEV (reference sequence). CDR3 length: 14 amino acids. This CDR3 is CASSPDRYQETQYF. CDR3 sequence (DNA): TGTGCCAGCAGCCCGGACAGGTACCAAGAGACCCAGTACTTC.